This record looks at one TCR beta chain sequence and its context. Its antigen is unknown. Amplified regions were TCR beta CDR3 sequences from RNA transcripts. With the HTBI primer set, the TCR CDR3 went through a first round of RT-PCR. A single record per CDR3 protein comes from TCRdb applying MiXCR to the multiplex PCR reads. This sample has about 420,000 distinct CDR3 sequences, with around a sixth found just once. J gave up 2 bases and V 2 bases, and 6 bases lay outside the gene matches. CDR1 is SGHVS and CDR2 is FQNEAQ in the germline V gene. This CDR3 has 16 residues. These data come from a study of T cells in Graves' hyperthyroidism and ophthalmopathy. General study findings and limits: In the blood, most expanded thyroid clonotypes above 0.001 appeared as well.

The chain links TRBV7-8 to TRBJ2-7; 10 nucleotides align to TRBD2. This receptor was taken from a woman younger than 35 with Graves' hyperthyroidism. The sequencing input was blood. The CDR3 reads CASSLTLAGVPYEQYF. The CDR3 DNA is TGTGCCAGCAGCTTAACCCTAGCGGGGGTCCCCTACGAGCAGTACTTC.